Listed below are T cell receptor beta chains from one sample, sequenced in a study of Ad26.COV2.S vaccination and SARS-CoV-2 variants. The repertoire was sequenced with immunoSEQ multiplex PCR; TCRdb's copy has only in-frame clones and lacks some. The data hold around 250,000 clones, with around 87% observed a single time. Sequencing used peripheral blood, obtained in a trial of Ad26.COV2.S vaccine versus placebo. The receptors originated from a person aged 18-65 years who received the Ad26.COV2.S COVID-19 vaccine or a placebo. The CDR3 runs from the conserved cysteine through the conserved F or W. D genes are given only for firm matches. Not all rows give a size; the values are once, few, many and, for expanded clones, a class.

v_gene: TRBV5-4
abundance: few
j_gene: TRBJ2-7
d_gene: NA
CDR3aa: CASSLAAGAGGYEQYF
CDR3nt: TGTGCCAGCAGCTTGGCGGCAGGGGCAGGAGGCTACGAGCAGTACTTC

v_gene: TRBV11-2
abundance: NA
j_gene: TRBJ2-5
d_gene: TRBD1
CDR3aa: CASSLGDSGQGLRETQYF
CDR3nt: TGTGCCAGCAGCTTAGGCGACTCAGGACAGGGGCTGCGCGAGACCCAGTACTTC

v_gene: TRBV6-4
abundance: few
j_gene: TRBJ2-1
d_gene: TRBD2
CDR3aa: CASSPVVAGGPDEQFF
CDR3nt: TGTGCCAGCAGTCCAGTAGTAGCGGGAGGGCCTGATGAGCAGTTCTTC

v_gene: TRBV28
abundance: NA
j_gene: TRBJ1-5
d_gene: NA
CDR3aa: CASSSTRGSNQPQHF
CDR3nt: TGTGCCAGCAGTTCGACACGGGGGAGCAATCAGCCCCAGCATTTT

v_gene: TRBV19
abundance: NA
j_gene: TRBJ2-7
d_gene: TRBD1
CDR3aa: CASSALTGSSYEQYF
CDR3nt: TGTGCCAGTAGCGCCTTGACAGGGAGCTCCTACGAGCAGTACTTC

v_gene: TRBV18
abundance: once
j_gene: TRBJ1-2
d_gene: NA
CDR3aa: CASSPQITTGSSGYTF
CDR3nt: TGTGCCAGCTCACCTCAGATAACAACAGGGAGCTCTGGCTACACCTTC

v_gene: TRBV5-1
abundance: NA
j_gene: TRBJ1-2
d_gene: TRBD1
CDR3aa: CASSPQPTGESGYTF
CDR3nt: TGCGCCAGCAGCCCCCAACCGACAGGGGAGAGTGGCTACACCTTC

v_gene: TRBV30
abundance: NA
j_gene: TRBJ1-2
d_gene: TRBD1
CDR3aa: CAWSTGTGGLYGYTF
CDR3nt: TGTGCCTGGAGTACCGGGACAGGGGGACTCTATGGCTACACCTTC

v_gene: TRBV2
abundance: once
j_gene: TRBJ2-3
d_gene: NA
CDR3aa: CASKQGTGGGADTQYF
CDR3nt: TGTGCCAGCAAGCAGGGGACGGGAGGCGGCGCAGATACGCAGTATTTT

v_gene: TRBV6-5
abundance: NA
j_gene: TRBJ1-1
d_gene: NA
CDR3aa: CASDGQLNTEAFF
CDR3nt: TGTGCCAGCGACGGACAGCTGAACACTGAAGCTTTCTTT

v_gene: TRBV14
abundance: NA
j_gene: TRBJ2-1
d_gene: NA
CDR3aa: CASSPTGPSYNEQFF
CDR3nt: TGTGCCAGCAGCCCCACAGGGCCCTCCTACAATGAGCAGTTCTTC

v_gene: TRBV19
abundance: NA
j_gene: TRBJ1-6
d_gene: NA
CDR3aa: CASSIPGTGNSPLHF
CDR3nt: TGTGCCAGTAGTATCCCCGGGACGGGAAATTCACCCCTCCACTTT

v_gene: TRBV7-2
abundance: NA
j_gene: TRBJ2-1
d_gene: TRBD2
CDR3aa: CASTDRWSGRVNEQFF
CDR3nt: TGTGCCAGCACCGATCGGTGGAGCGGGAGGGTCAATGAGCAGTTCTTC